Each of the 24 T cell receptor beta chains below was sequenced from the same sample in a study of shared clonotypes between healthy human individuals. As defined, naive CD8 cells were CD45RO-negative and positively selected for CCR7, with terminally differentiated effector memory CD45RA+ cells excluded. TCRdb's copy holds only in-frame clones and misses some; the assay was immunoSEQ multiplex PCR. Of approximately 2,000,000 clones in the sample, about 94% were seen once. Source material: naive CD8+ T cells from PBMCs. Receptors were obtained from a young man in good health. Some clones in this sample may be carry-over from other donors' samples.

This clone appeared a single time. The J gene is TRBJ1-2, the V gene TRBV19; 9 bases are shared with TRBD1. The J segment lost 8 bases and the V segment lost 5 bases, leaving 3 bases of the junction unmatched. This CDR3 spans 12 amino acids. Germline CDR1 is LNHDA and CDR2 is SQIVND (reference sequence). This CDR3 reads CASSPGQGGYTF. CDR3 nucleotide sequence: TGTGCCAGTAGTCCGGGACAGGGCGGCTACACCTTC.

The chain carries TRBV6-5 and TRBJ2-7; D is possibly TRBD2 (6 bases). V dropped 5 bases and J dropped 0 bases, with 11 bases sitting between them. The CDR3 loop spans 14 amino acids. Germline V lookup: CDR1 MNHEY, CDR2 SVGAGI. DNA for the CDR3: TGTGCCAGCAGTACCGGCGGGGTCTCCTACGAGCAGTACTTC. This codes for CASSTGGVSYEQYF.

This sequence joins TRBV7-9 and TRBJ2-7, with 10 nucleotides matching TRBD2. The germline gives CDR1 SEHNR, CDR2 FQNEAQ (reference sequence). Losses at the gene ends were 3 bases for V and 6 bases for J; bases not matched to a gene: 8. The CDR3 loop spans 15 amino acids. The CDR3: CASSFFSGRALEQYF. Written as DNA, the CDR3 is TGTGCCAGCAGCTTCTTCAGCGGGAGGGCCCTCGAGCAGTACTTC.

V usage is TRBV9 and J usage is TRBJ2-7; TRBD2 matches 7 bases. V shed 0 bases and J 3 bases; nucleotides not matched to a gene: 6. This CDR3 has 15 residues. Germline loops: CDR1 SGDLS, CDR2 YYNGEE. CDR3 in amino acids: CASSVAGAGYYEQYF. The CDR3, as DNA: TGTGCCAGCAGCGTAGCTGGAGCGGGGTACTACGAGCAGTACTTC.

This chain connects TRBV9 to TRBJ1-4, with 7 bases matching TRBD1. With V trimmed by 4 bases and J by 4 bases, 10 bases remained unmatched. The V gene's germline CDR1 is SGDLS and CDR2 YYNGEE. This CDR3 contains 16 residues. The CDR3 loop is CASSPGTATFNEKLFF. The CDR3 bases are TGTGCCAGCAGCCCCGGGACAGCTACCTTTAATGAAAAACTGTTTTTT.

The genes are TRBV27 and TRBJ2-7; the D gene is possibly TRBD2 (5 bases). This CDR3 contains 15 residues. V was trimmed by 1 base and J by 3 bases, leaving 13 bases between them. Germline V gene sequence: CDR1 MNHEY, CDR2 SMNVEV (reference sequence). CDR3 nucleotides: TGTGCCAGCAGTTTATTAGGCCTAGCTATCTACGAGCAGTACTTC. Translating gives CASSLLGLAIYEQYF.

V usage is TRBV19 and J usage is TRBJ2-7; D not certain. The CDR3 is 13 amino acids. CDR1 is LNHDA, CDR2 SQIVND, per germline (reference sequence). Deletions cut 2 bases from V and 5 bases from J, with 10 bases between. The CDR3 region is CASSIQAGDEQYF. The CDR3 bases are TGTGCCAGTAGTATACAGGCTGGCGACGAGCAGTACTTC.

This chain links TRBV11-2 with TRBJ1-2, with 7 nucleotides matching TRBD1. The CDR3 runs 14 residues. Germline V lookup: CDR1 SGHAT, CDR2 FQNNGV. J gave up 8 bases and V 5 bases, and 11 bases lay outside the gene matches. The CDR3 DNA follows: TGTGCCAGCAGCCCTTCGAACAGGGGCGAAGGCTACACCTTC. Protein sequence: CASSPSNRGEGYTF.

The chain links TRBV7-2 to TRBJ2-7, with a possible D match to TRBD2 (5 bases). The V gene lost 0 bases and the J gene lost 3 bases, with 6 bases spanning the gap. The CDR3 has 13 residues. Germline V gene sequence: CDR1 SGHTA, CDR2 FQGNSA. The CDR3 DNA reads TGTGCCAGCAGCTTAGCTGGAGGCTACGAGCAGTACTTC. Protein sequence: CASSLAGGYEQYF.

This clone was counted a few times. Other nucleotide sequences in the sample specify the same CDR3. V is TRBV28 and J is TRBJ1-1; D call uncertain. CDR1 is MDHEN and CDR2 is SYDVKM in the germline V gene. This CDR3 contains 13 residues. V was clipped by 3 bases and J by 1 base, with 6 bases between them. The CDR3 DNA reads as TGTGCCAGCAGTTTGCAAGAGAACACTGAAGCTTTCTTT. Translation gives CASSLQENTEAFF.

The rearrangement uses TRBV14 and TRBJ1-1; the D is unclear. The ends were cut back, 0 bases at V and 0 bases at J, with 17 bases in the middle. The V gene's germline CDR1 is SGHDN and CDR2 FVKESK. This CDR3 spans 18 amino acids. CDR3 bases: TGTGCCAGCAGCCAAGATCCCCCGGCCCAATGGTTGAACACTGAAGCTTTCTTT. This translates into CASSQDPPAQWLNTEAFF.

This chain connects TRBV28 to TRBJ2-1, with 14 bases aligning to TRBD2. CDR3 size: 18 residues. The V gene end was trimmed by 6 bases and the J gene end by 0 bases; junction bases not matched to a gene: 7. Germline CDR1 reads MDHEN; CDR2 reads SYDVKM. CDR3 coding DNA: TGTGCCAGCAGCCCCGGACTAGCGGGAGGACCCTCCTACAATGAGCAGTTCTTC. Protein product: CASSPGLAGGPSYNEQFF.

Of note for this clone: Other DNA variants within this sample encode the same CDR3. The chain links TRBV7-8 to TRBJ2-1, with 10 bases identical to TRBD2. After removal of 4 bases from V and 2 bases from J, the junction contained 2 bases not matched to a gene. The CDR3 consists of 15 residues. From germline, CDR1 is SGHVS and CDR2 FQNEAQ. Here the CDR3 reads CASSSTSGPYNEQFF. Written as DNA, the CDR3 is TGTGCCAGCAGCTCGACTAGCGGGCCCTACAATGAGCAGTTCTTC.

The rearrangement links TRBV9 to TRBJ2-5; 12 bases match TRBD1. Unmatched junction bases numbered 4, after V lost 3 bases and J lost 1 base. Germline loops: CDR1 SGDLS, CDR2 YYNGEE. This CDR3 has 16 residues. CDR3 residues: CASSGGTGGLQETQYF. The CDR3 coding sequence is TGTGCCAGCAGCGGCGGGACAGGGGGCCTCCAAGAGACCCAGTACTTC.

As concerns this clone: Distinct nucleotide sequences in the sample also encode this CDR3. The chain recombines TRBV5-6 with TRBJ2-3; D not resolved. CDR3 size: 12 residues. With 0 bases removed from V and 4 bases from J, the gap between germline ends came to 3 bases. Germline V lookup: CDR1 SGHDT, CDR2 YYEEEE. The CDR3 DNA reads TGTGCCAGCAGCTTGGGAGCAGATACGCAGTATTTT. This gives the protein CASSLGADTQYF.

The chain employs TRBV21-1 and TRBJ2-1; TRBD2 is the table's D call and was not checked against the DNA. TRBV21-1 represents a pseudogene. This CDR3 has 16 residues. CDR3 sequence (DNA): TGTGCCAGCAGCAGGGGACTAGTCCTCTCCTACAATGAGCAGTTCTTC. Translation gives CASSRGLVLSYNEQFF.

V usage is TRBV6-6 and J usage is TRBJ2-7; TRBD1 or TRBD2 may be the D gene (5 bases each). This CDR3 contains 16 residues. The germline gives CDR1 MNHNY, CDR2 SVGAGI (reference sequence). Deletions cut 7 bases from V and 0 bases from J, with 19 bases between. The CDR3 bases are TGTGCCAGCACCCGGGACCGGGCCTCTCTCTCCTACGAGCAGTACTTC. Encoded protein: CASTRDRASLSYEQYF.

The chain is built from TRBV6-7 and TRBJ2-4; D assignment may be TRBD1 or TRBD2 (5 bases each). TRBV6-7 is classed as an ORF, of uncertain function. V gave up 2 bases and J gave up 0 bases, with 20 bases separating them. The CDR3 sequence is 19 residues long. CDR3 protein: CASSYRGSRGALAKNIQYF. CDR3 DNA: TGTGCCAGCAGTTACAGGGGCTCCAGAGGGGCTCTAGCCAAAAACATTCAGTACTTC.

V is TRBV11-2 and J is TRBJ2-5, with a weak D call TRBD2 (6 bases). CDR3 size: 13 residues. The ends were cut back, 1 base at V and 7 bases at J, with 10 bases in the middle. CDR1 and CDR2 from the germline V gene are SGHAT and FQNNGV. The CDR3 nucleotides are TGTGCCAGCAGCTTAGCGAACGGGGGGACCCAGTACTTC. The encoded protein is CASSLANGGTQYF.

V and J are TRBV7-9 and TRBJ1-4; no firm D call. Germline values: CDR1 SEHNR, CDR2 FQNEAQ (reference sequence). The V gene lost 0 bases and the J gene lost 7 bases, with 9 bases spanning the gap. The CDR3 extends over 14 amino acids. The CDR3 protein is CASSLAGFLEKLFF. DNA of the CDR3: TGTGCCAGCAGCTTAGCCGGGTTTCTTGAAAAACTGTTTTTT.

V is TRBV7-8 and J is TRBJ1-5; unclear D gene. The CDR3 runs 13 residues. Trimming shortened V by 4 bases and J by 3 bases, and 7 bases separated the two germline ends. Germline V CDR1 and CDR2: SGHVS, FQNEAQ. CDR3 in amino acids: CASSSRFNQPQHF. CDR3 DNA: TGTGCCAGCAGCTCCAGATTCAATCAGCCCCAGCATTTT. Full variable domain (outside the CDR3, taken from reference TRBV7-8 and TRBJ1-5): GAGVSQSPRYKVAKRGQDVALRCDPISGHVSLFWYQQALGQGPEFLTYFQNEAQLDKSGLPSDRFFAERPEGSVSTLKIQRTQQEDSAVYLCASSSRFNQPQHFGDGTRLSIL.

This clone was found once. In the same sample, other DNA sequences code for this CDR3. CDR3 sequence: CASSGTGGGTGELFF. In nucleotides, the CDR3 is TGTGCCAGCAGCGGGACAGGGGGCGGCACCGGGGAGCTGTTTTTT. The chain recombines TRBV9 with TRBJ2-2, with 11 bases identical to TRBD1. Germline CDR1 and CDR2: SGDLS and YYNGEE. CDR3 length equals 15 residues. J was trimmed by 4 bases and V by 3 bases; bases with no gene match: 2.

V is TRBV28 and J is TRBJ2-4; D possibly corresponds to TRBD2 (5 bases). The germline gives CDR1 MDHEN, CDR2 SYDVKM. V lost 2 bases and J lost 6, with 23 bases in between. The CDR3 totals 18 residues. The CDR3 region is CASSLGVRGWESGNIQYF. In DNA, the CDR3 is TGTGCCAGCAGTTTAGGGGTGCGCGGGTGGGAGAGCGGAAACATTCAGTACTTC. Filled out from reference TRBV28 and TRBJ2-4, the complete variable domain reads DVKVTQSSRYLVKRTGEKVFLECVQDMDHENMFWYRQDPGLGLRLIYFSYDVKMKEKGDIPEGYSVSREKKERFSLILESASTNQTSMYLCASSLGVRGWESGNIQYFGAGTRLSVL.

The genes are TRBV19 and TRBJ1-1; 7 nucleotides agree with TRBD1. The CDR3 is made up of 14 amino acids. Trimming removed 6 bases from V and 6 bases from J; junction bases left unmatched: 10. Germline CDR1 is LNHDA and CDR2 is SQIVND (reference sequence). For the CDR3, the DNA is TGTGCCAGTAGGACCGGGACAGCATACTCTGAAGCTTTCTTT. Its protein is CASRTGTAYSEAFF.